This is a list of T cell receptor beta chains from one sample in a study of blood T cell repertoires in COVID-19. Profiled with immunoSEQ multiplex PCR; TCRdb holds only in-frame clones, not every one. The table lists more than 140,000 clones, 80% to 90% of them singletons. Sequencing input: peripheral blood. These receptors all stem from an older woman with acute or convalescent COVID-19. The CDR3 runs from the conserved cysteine through the conserved F or W.

TRBV19	TRBJ2-3	CASSISTGGPSDTQYF
TRBV2	TRBJ2-2	CASSVGLAGVSTGELFF
TRBV18	TRBJ1-1	CASSPAGNTEAFF
TRBV19	TRBJ2-7	CASSINTGNSYEQYF
TRBV6-5	TRBJ2-7	CASTLDTSSYEQYF
TRBV20-1	TRBJ1-3	CSARTGNTIYF
TRBV27	TRBJ2-2	CASSLKETGELFF
TRBV5-1	TRBJ2-2	CASSPSGQGNTGELFF
TRBV7-2	TRBJ2-7	CASSSRRGSYEQYF
TRBV28	TRBJ1-2	CASIGLKGLIDYTF
TRBV3-1/TRBV3-2	TRBJ1-1	CASSQGAGTEAFF
TRBV6-2/TRBV6-3	TRBJ1-6	CASSWETAPNSPLHF
TRBV2	TRBJ1-5	CASSKGVAVYSNQPQHF
TRBV30	TRBJ1-4	CAWSPGTANEKLFF
TRBV16	TRBJ1-5	CASSPLRGQPQHF
TRBV7-9	TRBJ1-1	CASSLSTGYQAFF
TRBV6-2/TRBV6-3	TRBJ1-6	CASSLGQYNSPLHF
TRBV25-1	TRBJ2-7	CASSAGVSVGQYF
TRBV6-5	TRBJ1-1	CASSYSYDSLNTEAFF
TRBV28	TRBJ2-3	CASSLAGGNAITDTQYF
TRBV19	TRBJ1-5	CASDRQGGNQPQHF
TRBV3-1/TRBV3-2	TRBJ1-2	CASSQESATCGQGPRANYGYTF
TRBV29-1	TRBJ1-2	CSVDVGAVDYGYTF
TRBV2	TRBJ1-5	CASSGSAVSNQPQHF
TRBV5-4	TRBJ2-1	CASSKGDTYNEQFF
TRBV4-2	TRBJ1-4	CASSQDIGQGGEKLFF
TRBV6-2/TRBV6-3	TRBJ2-3	CASSGGLAGFTDTQYF
TRBV5-8	TRBJ1-4	CASSPTGTGAEKLFF
TRBV4-2	TRBJ1-1	CASSPRKGVMITEAFF
TRBV6-5	TRBJ2-7	CASSYSNENEQYF
TRBV5-1	TRBJ2-5	CASSLAGTDQETQYF
TRBV29-1	TRBJ1-4	CSVESGTGDEKLFF
TRBV2	TRBJ1-2	CASREGLDYGYTF
TRBV6-4	TRBJ1-1	CASRFDRNTEAFF
TRBV12-3/TRBV12-4	TRBJ2-2	CATGVTGELFF
TRBV5-1	TRBJ1-4	CASSLAGTGTTNEKLFF
TRBV12-3/TRBV12-4	TRBJ1-3	CASSGEGVTIYF
TRBV18	TRBJ1-5	CASSTGQLNQPQHF
TRBV10-3	TRBJ1-2	CAISEAGRDYGYTF